A selection of T cell receptor beta chains follows, all from one sample in a study of OX40 agonist ivuxolimab in advanced cancers. TCRdb's copy holds only in-frame clones and misses some; the assay was immunoSEQ multiplex PCR. This table has about 100,000 clones, 85% to 95% appearing once. The source was CD4+ or CD8+ T cells sorted from blood, collected in a trial of the OX40 agonist ivuxolimab. These receptors originate from an adult with an advanced solid tumor such as melanoma, head and neck, liver or kidney cancer. Each CDR3 is given with its conserved first and last residue. The order of the fields is D gene, V gene, J gene, CDR3 DNA, CDR3 protein. A D gene is named only where the DNA matches it firmly.

TRBD2	TRBV29-1	TRBJ2-7	TGCAGCGTTGGGGGGACTAGCGGGAGGTATGAGCAGTACTTC	CSVGGTSGRYEQYF
TRBD1	TRBV7-9	TRBJ2-1	TGTGCCAGCAGCTCGGGACAGGGGTGGGGCAGTGAGCAGTTCTTC	CASSSGQGWGSEQFF
NA	TRBV12-5	TRBJ1-5	TGTGCTAGTGGTTTGGTTTCCGGGGGCAAGGGCAATCAGCCCCAGCATTTT	CASGLVSGGKGNQPQHF
NA	TRBV9	TRBJ2-6	TGTGCCAGCAGCGCAGGTCAAAGGGCCCCTGGGGCCAACGTCCTGACTTTC	CASSAGQRAPGANVLTF
TRBD2	TRBV7-3	TRBJ2-5	TGTGCCAGCAGCTCCGGCGGGGGTCCGGGGACCCAGTACTTC	CASSSGGGPGTQYF
NA	TRBV15	TRBJ2-5	TGTGCCACCAGCAGAGGTGTACTAGACGGAGAGACCCAGTACTTC	CATSRGVLDGETQYF
TRBD2	TRBV14	TRBJ2-1	TGTGCCAGCAGCCAACTAGCGGGAGGGCCGAAGCGTAATGAGCAGTTCTTC	CASSQLAGGPKRNEQFF
NA	TRBV10-1	TRBJ1-5	TGCGCCAGCCTAGGGCCAGGGGTATATAGCAATCAGCCCCAGCATTTT	CASLGPGVYSNQPQHF
NA	TRBV9	TRBJ2-7	TGTGCCAGCAGCGTAGCTCCCCGTCACTCCTACGAGCAGTACTTC	CASSVAPRHSYEQYF
NA	TRBV7-2	TRBJ2-2	TGTGCCAGCAGCTTAGCCCCTCTTGGAAGTAACACCGGGGAGCTGTTTTTT	CASSLAPLGSNTGELFF
NA	TRBV4-1	TRBJ1-3	TGCGCCAGCAGCCAAGATTGGTCGGGGTACGGAAACACCATATATTTT	CASSQDWSGYGNTIYF
NA	TRBV4-3	TRBJ1-4	TGCGCCAGCAGCCACCTAGTAGTGCAGGGGCGAGAAAAACTGTTTTTT	CASSHLVVQGREKLFF
NA	TRBV15	TRBJ1-1	TGTGCCACCAGCAGAGATATGGGGGGATCTGAAGCTTTCTTT	CATSRDMGGSEAFF
TRBD1	TRBV18	TRBJ1-5	TGTGCCAGCTCACACGGACAGGGCAATCAGCCCCAGCATTTT	CASSHGQGNQPQHF
NA	TRBV28	TRBJ2-7	TGTGCCAGCAGTTGGGGCGGGTCGTCATTCTACGAGCAGTACTTC	CASSWGGSSFYEQYF